This passage covers 17 T cell receptor beta chains from one sample sequenced in a study of blood T cell repertoires in COVID-19. Libraries were prepared by immunoSEQ multiplex PCR; TCRdb keeps only in-frame clonotypes and omits some of them. The sample lists roughly 140,000 clones, roughly 87% occurring once. The sequenced sample consisted of peripheral blood. Receptors originate from a woman aged 60 to 75 with active or convalescent COVID-19.

The chain couples TRBV9 to TRBJ2-1; 9 bases align to TRBD2. CDR1 is SGDLS, CDR2 YYNGEE, per germline. Unmatched junction bases numbered 10, after V lost 4 bases and J lost 5 bases. This CDR3 contains 16 residues. The DNA for the CDR3 is TGTGCCAGCAGCCATCCTCCCAGCGGGGGGAACAATGAGCAGTTCTTC. Protein: CASSHPPSGGNNEQFF.

The V and J genes are TRBV11-2 and TRBJ1-1, with TRBD1 identical over 9 bases. This CDR3 comprises 17 residues. Trimming removed 5 bases from V and 0 bases from J; junction bases left unmatched: 10. The V gene's germline CDR1 is SGHAT and CDR2 FQNNGV. The CDR3 sequence is CASSRGQGVLVNTEAFF. For the CDR3, the DNA is TGTGCCAGCAGCCGGGGACAGGGCGTTCTAGTGAACACTGAAGCTTTCTTT.

This sequence joins TRBV7-2 and TRBJ1-6, with TRBD1 identical over 9 bases. Unmatched junction bases numbered 21, after V lost 4 bases and J lost 11 bases. CDR1 and CDR2 (germline): SGHTA, FQGNSA. The CDR3 runs 19 residues. CDR3 amino acids: CASSSSLGGKQGATPPLHF. The CDR3 coding sequence is TGTGCCAGCAGCTCGAGCCTGGGGGGCAAACAGGGGGCGACTCCACCCCTCCACTTT.

The rearrangement uses TRBV7-2 and TRBJ2-5; 8 bases agree with TRBD2. V shed 5 bases and J 2 bases; nucleotides not matched to a gene: 4. The CDR3 length is 14 residues. Germline V gene lookup returns CDR1 SGHTA and CDR2 FQGNSA. CDR3 in amino acids: CASSQAGVQETQYF. CDR3 DNA: TGTGCCAGCAGCCAAGCGGGGGTACAAGAGACCCAGTACTTC.

V is TRBV13 and J is TRBJ2-1; 8 bases agree with TRBD1. The CDR3 spans 13 residues. Germline V lookup: CDR1 PRHDT, CDR2 FYEKMQ (reference sequence). After removal of 3 bases from V and 8 bases from J, the junction contained 3 bases not matched to a gene. The CDR3 nucleotides read TGTGCCAGCAGCTTGAACAGGGGGGATGAGCAGTTCTTC. Translated: CASSLNRGDEQFF. Complete variable domain (other parts from reference TRBV13 and TRBJ2-1): AAGVIQSPRHLIKEKRETATLKCYPIPRHDTVYWYQQGPGQDPQFLISFYEKMQSDKGSIPDRFSAQQFSDYHSELNMSSLELGDSALYFCASSLNRGDEQFFGPGTRLTVL.

The CDR3, as DNA: TGTGCCATCAGTGAGTTACCCCGACAGTACGAGCAGTACTTC. Translating it yields CAISELPRQYEQYF. This chain joins TRBV10-3 and TRBJ2-7, with D possibly matching TRBD1 (5 bases). The germline CDR1 and CDR2 sequences are ENHRY and SYGVKD. This CDR3 is built from 14 residues. V was trimmed by 1 base and J by 4 bases, leaving 11 bases between them.

This clone was observed a handful of times. The chain uses TRBV6-6 and TRBJ1-6, with D hard to call. Germline V CDR1 and CDR2: MNHNY, SVGAGI (reference sequence). CDR3 length equals 14 residues. Trimming cost V 5 bases and J 7 bases, with 12 bases left between them. DNA of the CDR3: TGTGCCAGCAGTCCGAGGGAAGGGAATTCACCCCTCCACTTT. Its translation: CASSPREGNSPLHF.

The V and J genes are TRBV6-2 or TRBV6-3 and TRBJ2-4; the match to TRBD1 covers 11 bases. This CDR3 is 16 amino acids long. The germline V gene encodes CDR1 MNHEY and CDR2 SVGEGT. The J segment lost 12 bases and the V segment lost 1 base, leaving 11 bases of the junction unmatched. The CDR3 sequence is CASSYFRTGGDSPQYF. The CDR3 DNA reads as TGTGCCAGCAGTTACTTCCGGACAGGGGGCGATTCGCCTCAGTACTTC.

This chain connects TRBV18 to TRBJ1-2, with D perhaps TRBD1 (6 bases). The CDR3 extends over 13 amino acids. The ends were cut back, 4 bases at V and 6 bases at J, with 12 bases in the middle. Germline V gives CDR1 KGHSH, CDR2 LQKENI. This CDR3 is CASSRQGSHGYTF. In DNA, the CDR3 is TGTGCCAGCTCACGGCAGGGGAGCCATGGCTACACCTTC.

CDR3 sequence: CASSLDPGASGNTIYF. CDR3 in DNA: TGTGCCAGCAGCTTAGACCCAGGGGCCTCTGGAAACACCATATATTTT. The chain recombines TRBV11-2 with TRBJ1-3, with a possible D match to TRBD1 (6 bases). V lost 0 bases, J lost 0 bases, and 9 bases lay in between. Germline V gene lookup returns CDR1 SGHAT and CDR2 FQNNGV. There are 16 residues in the CDR3.

The chain links TRBV5-4 to TRBJ2-3, with a possible D match to TRBD2 (6 bases). The V end lost 0 bases, the J end lost 5 bases, and 16 bases lay between the germline ends. Looked up from germline, CDR1 is SGHNT and CDR2 is YYREEE (reference sequence). This CDR3 is built from 16 residues. The DNA of the CDR3 is TGTGCCAGCAGCTTGGCTTCGGGGGTCCCTATAGATACGCAGTATTTT. It encodes CASSLASGVPIDTQYF.

The chain combines TRBV19 with TRBJ2-3, with TRBD1 matching over 10 bases. The CDR3 spans 14 residues. J gave up 5 bases and V 7 bases, and 6 bases lay outside the gene matches. From germline, CDR1 is LNHDA and CDR2 SQIVND (reference sequence). In nucleotides, the CDR3 is TGTGCCAGTAACCCGGGACAGGGGATAGATACGCAGTATTTT. This codes for CASNPGQGIDTQYF. The variable domain in full, with the rest retrieved from reference TRBV19 and TRBJ2-3, is DGGITQSPKYLFRKEGQNVTLSCEQNLNHDAMYWYRQDPGQGLRLIYYSQIVNDFQKGDIAEGYSVSREKKESFPLTVTSAQKNPTAFYLCASNPGQGIDTQYFGPGTRLTVL.

This clone was counted only a few times. The rearrangement joins TRBV2 to TRBJ2-7; TRBD1 is a possible D gene (5 bases). CDR1 is SNHLY, CDR2 FYNNEI, per germline. V lost 8 bases to trimming and J lost 3 bases, with 8 bases between them. The CDR3 covers 11 residues. DNA for the CDR3: TGTGCCAGCGGGGCAAACTACGAGCAGTACTTC. This encodes CASGANYEQYF.

This chain joins TRBV4-3 and TRBJ1-3; 8 bases are a match to TRBD1. This CDR3 comprises 14 residues. J was trimmed by 7 bases and V by 5 bases; bases with no gene match: 7. Germline values: CDR1 LGHNA, CDR2 YSLEER. The CDR3 sequence is CASSSGGRSNTIYF. The DNA of the CDR3 is TGCGCCAGCAGCTCAGGGGGCAGGAGTAACACCATATATTTT.

The chain joins TRBV19 to TRBJ2-3; 14 bases are shared with TRBD2. This CDR3 comprises 16 residues. Germline V lookup: CDR1 LNHDA, CDR2 SQIVND (reference sequence). Unmatched junction bases numbered 7, after V lost 6 bases and J lost 5 bases. The CDR3 loop reads CASRTTSGGAKDTQYF. The CDR3 DNA follows: TGTGCCAGTAGGACGACTAGCGGGGGGGCTAAAGATACGCAGTATTTT.

The CDR3 is CASSWTARELFF. CDR3 coding DNA: TGTGCCAGCAGCTGGACAGCCCGGGAGCTGTTTTTT. The chain recombines TRBV12-3 or TRBV12-4 with TRBJ2-2, with D perhaps matching TRBD1 (6 bases). Deletions cut 6 bases from V and 9 bases from J, with 11 bases between. The CDR3 consists of 12 residues.

The chain carries TRBV19 and TRBJ2-7; TRBD1 agrees at 9 bases. Looked up from germline, CDR1 is LNHDA and CDR2 is SQIVND (reference sequence). The CDR3 is made up of 13 amino acids. V lost 4 bases and J lost 7; bases outside the gene matches: 5. The CDR3 DNA reads TGTGCCAGTAGTAGCGACAGGGGGAATGAGCAGTACTTC. Its protein product is CASSSDRGNEQYF.